The 21 T cell receptor beta chains below come from one sample, sequenced in a study of neurological immune-mediated disorders (dated by TCRdb to between 2018 and 2020). Receptors were amplified or captured by 5' RACE. TCRdb records Illumina HiSeq 2500 as the sequencer. TCRdb reprocessed the public reads (quality trimming at Q25 with fastp, clone calling with MiXCR) and kept in-frame beta chains. Each CDR3 protein appears once, grouped with its most common genes and DNA. Across this sample there are approximately 60,000 distinct CDR3 sequences, with about 4.2% seen only once. 2.5% to 3.5% of the sample is in the top ten clones. The sequenced sample was PBMCs. The source is a man aged 45-65 years with multiple sclerosis.

This clonotype was seen repeatedly, ten times or more. This chain links TRBV30 with TRBJ1-2, with D unclear. This CDR3 contains 12 residues. The germline V gene has CDR1 GTSNPN and CDR2 SVGIG (reference sequence). Trimming took off 1 base at V and 5 bases at J, with 8 bases between the two ends. DNA for the CDR3: TGTGCCTGGAGTGGCCGGTCATATGGCTACACCTTC. This sequence encodes CAWSGRSYGYTF.

In its sample, this clonotype was seen many times. The J gene is TRBJ2-7, the V gene TRBV13; a weak D match, TRBD1 (5 bases). Germline V gene sequence: CDR1 PRHDT, CDR2 FYEKMQ (reference sequence). Trimming removed 1 base at V and 1 base at J, with 8 bases between. The CDR3 spans 14 residues. In DNA, the CDR3 is TGTGCCAGCAGCTTAGATAGACAGTCCTACGAGCAGTACTTC. Its protein is CASSLDRQSYEQYF.

This clonotype appeared many times. This chain uses TRBV20-1 with TRBJ2-5; 11 bases fit TRBD2. The germline V gene encodes CDR1 DFQATT and CDR2 SNEGSKA (reference sequence). The CDR3 loop spans 13 amino acids. CDR3 nucleotides: TGCAGCACAATACTAGCGGGGGTGGAGACCCAGTACTTC. Its protein is CSTILAGVETQYF.

The genes are TRBV5-1 and TRBJ2-1; 7 bases are a match to TRBD2. J was trimmed by 7 bases and V by 0 bases; bases with no gene match: 16. Germline assignment: CDR1 SGHRS and CDR2 YFSETQ. The CDR3 length is 18 residues. CDR3 protein: CASSLGVGTTLRVNEQFF. In nucleotides, the CDR3 is TGCGCCAGCAGCTTGGGGGTGGGGACTACGCTGCGGGTGAATGAGCAGTTCTTC.

As concerns this clonotype: A much larger clone differs by one base, so this may be a read error. The genes are TRBV3-1 and TRBJ2-7, with D possibly being TRBD2 (6 bases). The CDR3 spans 18 residues. Trimming cost V 1 base and J 2 bases, with 21 bases left between them. Germline assignment: CDR1 LGHDT and CDR2 YNNKEL (reference sequence). CDR3 sequence (DNA): TGTGCCAGCAGCCAAGGCCGGGTTGGGCTCCCGGGGGCCTACGAGCAGTACTTC. It yields the protein CASSQGRVGLPGAYEQYF.

This clonotype has at least ten counts. The CDR3 here is CASRDRQETQYF. The CDR3 DNA reads TGTGCCAGCCGGGACCGCCAAGAGACCCAGTACTTC. The chain joins TRBV27 to TRBJ2-5, with D perhaps being TRBD1 or TRBD2 (5 bases each). CDR3 size: 12 residues. Looked up from germline, CDR1 is MNHEY and CDR2 is SMNVEV (reference sequence). V lost 8 bases and J lost 1, with 8 bases in between.

The rearrangement joins TRBV6-5 to TRBJ2-7; D tentatively reads TRBD1 or TRBD2 (5 bases each). Germline V CDR1 and CDR2: MNHEY, SVGAGI. Trimming took 7 bases from V and 4 from J, leaving 17 bases between them. This CDR3 is built from 14 residues. Written as DNA, the CDR3 is TGTGCCAGCACTGAGGGGTTCGTAAGGTACGAGCAGTACTTC. Its translation: CASTEGFVRYEQYF.

This clonotype has at least ten counts. The chain combines TRBV4-1 with TRBJ2-1, with 9 bases fitting TRBD2. The ends lost 2 bases at V and 9 bases at J; junction bases unmatched: 14. Germline assignment: CDR1 MGHRA and CDR2 YSYEKL. CDR3 length: 17 amino acids. In nucleotides, the CDR3 is TGCGCCAGCAGCCAATGGCACTCCGGGACTAGCTATGCTGAGCAGTTCTTC. This translates into CASSQWHSGTSYAEQFF.

In this sample, this clonotype turned up a few times. This chain uses TRBV28 with TRBJ2-5; 10 bases are shared with TRBD2. J was trimmed by 5 bases and V by 4 bases; bases with no gene match: 7. CDR3 length: 15 amino acids. Germline assignment: CDR1 MDHEN and CDR2 SYDVKM. For the CDR3, the DNA is TGTGCCAGCAGTTGGTCTAGCGGGAGTAGTGAGACCCAGTACTTC. Residues: CASSWSSGSSETQYF.

This clonotype appeared many times. The rearrangement links TRBV5-5 to TRBJ1-2, with 8 nucleotides matching TRBD1. Losses at the gene ends were 4 bases for V and 3 bases for J; bases not matched to a gene: 8. The CDR3 is made up of 15 amino acids. Looked up from germline, CDR1 is SGHKS and CDR2 is YYEKEE (reference sequence). In DNA form, the CDR3 reads TGTGCCAGCAGCCTTCTCCAACAGGGGGACTATGGCTACACCTTC. It encodes CASSLLQQGDYGYTF.

The sample holds many counts of this clonotype. The J gene is TRBJ1-1, the V gene TRBV10-3; D ambiguous. With 0 bases removed from V and 0 bases from J, the gap between germline ends came to 8 bases. CDR3 size: 15 residues. Germline assignment: CDR1 ENHRY and CDR2 SYGVKD. The CDR3 DNA is TGTGCCATCAGTGAGTCGAGGGCTATGAACACTGAAGCTTTCTTT. Protein sequence: CAISESRAMNTEAFF.

This clonotype appeared many times. V gene TRBV12-3 or TRBV12-4 combines with J gene TRBJ2-2; 10 nucleotides align to TRBD1. With V trimmed by 4 bases and J by 6 bases, 8 bases remained unmatched. The CDR3 covers 16 residues. Written as DNA, the CDR3 is TGTGCCAGCAGTTCCGGGACAGGGGAGATTCCCGGGGAGCTGTTTTTT. It is translated as CASSSGTGEIPGELFF.

There are many counts of this clonotype. This rearrangement joins TRBV20-1 to TRBJ2-6; D remains unclear. Germline CDR1 and CDR2: DFQATT and SNEGSKA (reference sequence). With 6 bases removed from V and 0 bases from J, the gap between germline ends came to 9 bases. This CDR3 is built from 14 residues. This chain's CDR3 is CSAAPSSGANVLTF. The CDR3 nucleotides read TGCAGTGCCGCCCCGAGCTCTGGGGCCAACGTCCTGACTTTC.

In its sample, this clonotype was seen many times. The genes are TRBV29-1 and TRBJ1-3; no clear D gene. V lost 4 bases, J lost 4 bases, and 8 bases lay in between. The germline gives CDR1 SQVTM, CDR2 ANQGSEA. This CDR3 has 12 amino acids. CDR3 nucleotide sequence: TGCAGCGTTGCGGGGATGGGAAACACCATATATTTT. Translation gives CSVAGMGNTIYF.

This clonotype was picked up many times. The chain employs TRBV11-3 and TRBJ2-1; the match to TRBD2 covers 7 bases. CDR1 and CDR2 from the germline V gene are SGHNT and YENEEA. The length of the CDR3 is 13 residues. Trimming took 8 bases from V and 4 from J; bases not matched to a gene: 5. The CDR3 protein is CASRRETYNEQFF. The DNA of the CDR3 is TGTGCCAGCCGGCGGGAGACGTACAATGAGCAGTTCTTC.

This clonotype was found many times. This chain uses TRBV25-1 with TRBJ2-3; D may match TRBD1 or TRBD2 (5 bases each). This CDR3 contains 14 residues. In germline, CDR1 is MGHDK, CDR2 SYGVNS. V lost 4 bases to trimming and J lost 6 bases, with 14 bases between them. The CDR3 reads CASSGGFHPDTQYF. The CDR3 DNA reads as TGTGCCAGCAGTGGGGGGTTTCACCCCGATACGCAGTATTTT.

This clonotype was observed many times. V usage is TRBV20-1 and J usage is TRBJ1-1; TRBD1 matches 7 bases. The germline CDR1 and CDR2 sequences are DFQATT and SNEGSKA (reference sequence). The CDR3 has 14 amino acids. The junction had 6 bases not matched to a gene; V was cut back by 4 bases and J by 1 base. CDR3 loop: CSANQGVRNTEAFF. CDR3 DNA: TGCAGTGCTAATCAGGGGGTGAGGAACACTGAAGCTTTCTTT.

Of note for this clonotype: Given a much more abundant clone one base away, this may be a read error. V gene TRBV6-6 combines with J gene TRBJ2-5, with D maybe TRBD2 (5 bases). CDR1 and CDR2 from the germline V gene are MNHNY and SVGAGI (reference sequence). Deletions cut 6 bases from V and 6 bases from J, with 14 bases between. The CDR3 extends over 13 amino acids. The CDR3 loop is CASREQAVKTQYF. As DNA, the CDR3 is TGTGCCAGCAGGGAGCAAGCGGTAAAGACCCAGTACTTC.

In this sample, this clonotype turned up many times. This chain uses TRBV9 with TRBJ2-1; 13 bases line up with TRBD2. Trimming cost V 4 bases and J 8 bases; bases outside gene matches: 9. CDR3 length: 16 residues. Germline V gene sequence: CDR1 SGDLS, CDR2 YYNGEE. The CDR3, as DNA: TGTGCCAGCAGCCCCCGGACTAGCGGGAGTATCCATGAGCAGTTCTTC. This codes for CASSPRTSGSIHEQFF.

Ten or more counts support this clonotype. The chain couples TRBV29-1 to TRBJ2-7, with D perhaps given as TRBD1 or TRBD2 (5 bases each). Germline loops: CDR1 SQVTM, CDR2 ANQGSEA. This CDR3 is built from 13 residues. The V and J ends lost 4 bases and 2 bases respectively, with 12 bases between them. The CDR3 bases are TGCAGCGTTGGAGGGGCACTAACCTACGAGCAGTACTTC. As protein: CSVGGALTYEQYF.

This clonotype has a count of ten or more. The rearrangement links TRBV7-6 to TRBJ2-1, with D maybe TRBD2 (6 bases). This CDR3 has 16 amino acids. Looked up from germline, CDR1 is SGHVS and CDR2 is FNYEAQ. Trimming removed 5 bases from V and 5 bases from J, with 19 bases in between. The CDR3 region has the DNA TGTGCCAGCAGCCCCAGTGTGGTGGGACTCAACAATGAGCAGTTCTTC. Translated: CASSPSVVGLNNEQFF.